These T cell receptor beta chains were read from a single sample in a study of T cell responses to AZD1222 COVID-19 vaccine. Repertoires were generated with immunoSEQ multiplex PCR, while TCRdb's copy carries only in-frame clones and drops some. Of some 150,000 clones in the sample, 80% to 90% were seen once. Source: peripheral blood, taken 28 days after the second AZD1222 dose. The receptors were gathered from an adult who received the AZD1222 COVID-19 vaccine. The CDR3 runs from the conserved cysteine through the conserved F or W. The D gene is left open where the match is weak. Rows may omit the clone size; those that give it use once, few, many or a size class.

clone size: -
V gene: TRBV29-1
J gene: TRBJ2-1
D gene: TRBD1
CDR3 DNA: TGCAGCGTTGGGTTGGGACAGTGGGGCAATGAGCAGTTCTTC
CDR3 protein: CSVGLGQWGNEQFF

clone size: -
V gene: TRBV7-9
J gene: TRBJ1-1
D gene: -
CDR3 DNA: TGTGCCAGCAGCTTAGGGCGCCAGGGCTCCACTGAAGCTTTCTTT
CDR3 protein: CASSLGRQGSTEAFF

clone size: once
V gene: TRBV9
J gene: TRBJ2-2
D gene: -
CDR3 DNA: TGTGCCAGCAGCGTAGCTACCCCAAGAGGCGGCGGGGAGCTGTTTTTT
CDR3 protein: CASSVATPRGGGELFF

clone size: -
V gene: TRBV20-1
J gene: TRBJ2-7
D gene: -
CDR3 DNA: TGCAGTGCTACTGACTCCGGCGAGCCTTCCTACGAGCAGTACTTC
CDR3 protein: CSATDSGEPSYEQYF

clone size: -
V gene: TRBV7-2
J gene: TRBJ2-1
D gene: -
CDR3 DNA: TGTGCCAGCAGCTTAGGACCTTACGACAATGAGCAGTTCTTC
CDR3 protein: CASSLGPYDNEQFF

clone size: -
V gene: TRBV7-9
J gene: TRBJ2-7
D gene: -
CDR3 DNA: TGTGCCAGCAGCTCGCAAGGGGACGTGCGTGAGCAGTACTTC
CDR3 protein: CASSSQGDVREQYF

clone size: few
V gene: TRBV3-1/TRBV3-2
J gene: TRBJ2-4
D gene: -
CDR3 DNA: TGTGCCAGCAAAGGCTGGGGTCTCGAGGAAAACATTCAGTACTTC
CDR3 protein: CASKGWGLEENIQYF

clone size: -
V gene: TRBV7-2
J gene: TRBJ2-1
D gene: TRBD2
CDR3 DNA: TGTGCCAGCAGCTTTAGCGGGAGCTCCTACAATGAGCAGTTCTTC
CDR3 protein: CASSFSGSSYNEQFF

clone size: -
V gene: TRBV7-6
J gene: TRBJ2-3
D gene: TRBD1
CDR3 DNA: TGTGCCAGCAGCTTAGGGACAGGGAGCACAGATACGCAGTATTTT
CDR3 protein: CASSLGTGSTDTQYF

clone size: -
V gene: TRBV7-6
J gene: TRBJ1-4
D gene: -
CDR3 DNA: TGTGCCAGCAGGCGAACAGGGTCTACTAATGAAAAACTGTTTTTT
CDR3 protein: CASRRTGSTNEKLFF

clone size: -
V gene: TRBV7-9
J gene: TRBJ1-4
D gene: -
CDR3 DNA: TGTGCCAGCAGCTTAAGTCAGGGTGCTAATGAAAAACTGTTTTTT
CDR3 protein: CASSLSQGANEKLFF

clone size: -
V gene: TRBV15
J gene: TRBJ1-2
D gene: -
CDR3 DNA: TGTGCCACCAGCGACAGCAACTATGGCTACACCTTC
CDR3 protein: CATSDSNYGYTF

clone size: -
V gene: TRBV2
J gene: TRBJ1-5
D gene: -
CDR3 DNA: TGTGCCAGCAGTGTGGCTGGTGGGTCAGACCAGCCCCAGCATTTT
CDR3 protein: CASSVAGGSDQPQHF

clone size: -
V gene: TRBV27
J gene: TRBJ1-4
D gene: -
CDR3 DNA: TGTGCCAGCAGTCCTGGGGGGTACGAAGAAAAACTGTTTTTT
CDR3 protein: CASSPGGYEEKLFF

clone size: -
V gene: TRBV15
J gene: TRBJ2-2
D gene: TRBD2
CDR3 DNA: TGTGCCACCAGCACGGGAGGCGGGGAGCTGTTTTTT
CDR3 protein: CATSTGGGELFF

clone size: -
V gene: TRBV25-1
J gene: TRBJ1-3
D gene: -
CDR3 DNA: TGTGCCAGCAGTGAAGAAAGGACTGGAAACACCATATATTTT
CDR3 protein: CASSEERTGNTIYF

clone size: -
V gene: TRBV27
J gene: TRBJ2-7
D gene: TRBD1
CDR3 DNA: TGTGCCAGTAAGGGACAGGCGATCTTGGGTTCCTACGAGCAGTACTTC
CDR3 protein: CASKGQAILGSYEQYF

clone size: -
V gene: TRBV5-1
J gene: TRBJ2-7
D gene: -
CDR3 DNA: TGCGCCAGCAGCCGGGCAGGAAAGCAGTACTTC
CDR3 protein: CASSRAGKQYF

clone size: -
V gene: TRBV28
J gene: TRBJ1-3
D gene: TRBD1
CDR3 DNA: TGTGCCAGCAGGATCTCCACAGGGGGTTTTAGAAACACCATATATTTT
CDR3 protein: CASRISTGGFRNTIYF

clone size: -
V gene: TRBV7-6
J gene: TRBJ2-7
D gene: -
CDR3 DNA: TGTGCCAGCAGCTTAGGCGACGAGCAGTACTTC
CDR3 protein: CASSLGDEQYF

clone size: few
V gene: TRBV5-4
J gene: TRBJ1-2
D gene: -
CDR3 DNA: TGTGCCAGCAGCTTGGCCATGGCTCTTGGCTACACCTTC
CDR3 protein: CASSLAMALGYTF

clone size: -
V gene: TRBV20-1
J gene: TRBJ2-7
D gene: TRBD1
CDR3 DNA: TGCAGTGCTAGTCCGGGACAGCAATCCTACGAGCAGTACTTC
CDR3 protein: CSASPGQQSYEQYF

clone size: -
V gene: TRBV28
J gene: TRBJ2-1
D gene: -
CDR3 DNA: TGTGCCAGCAGCGAGAGTAACCAGATCTTGCAGTTCTTC
CDR3 protein: CASSESNQILQFF

clone size: -
V gene: TRBV27
J gene: TRBJ2-7
D gene: -
CDR3 DNA: TGTGCCAGCAGACATTCTTTGTTGGGGACGTACGAGCAGTACTTC
CDR3 protein: CASRHSLLGTYEQYF

clone size: once
V gene: TRBV9
J gene: TRBJ2-2
D gene: -
CDR3 DNA: TGTGCCAGCAGCGTCGATCCCGCCGACACCGGGGAGCTGTTTTTT
CDR3 protein: CASSVDPADTGELFF

clone size: -
V gene: TRBV28
J gene: TRBJ2-5
D gene: TRBD1
CDR3 DNA: TGTGCCAGCAGGCCGACAGGGCGAGAGACCCAGTACTTC
CDR3 protein: CASRPTGRETQYF

clone size: -
V gene: TRBV5-1
J gene: TRBJ2-1
D gene: -
CDR3 DNA: TGCGCCAGCAGCTTGAGGGTGGGCTCCTACAATGAGCAGTTCTTC
CDR3 protein: CASSLRVGSYNEQFF

clone size: once
V gene: TRBV5-6
J gene: TRBJ2-3
D gene: -
CDR3 DNA: TGTGCCAGCAGCTTGTCACTCCGGGGCACCACAGATACGCAGTATTTT
CDR3 protein: CASSLSLRGTTDTQYF

clone size: -
V gene: TRBV5-6
J gene: TRBJ2-7
D gene: -
CDR3 DNA: TGTGCCAGCAGCCGCCCCCAGACAATATCCTACGAGCAGTACTTC
CDR3 protein: CASSRPQTISYEQYF

clone size: -
V gene: TRBV3-1/TRBV3-2
J gene: TRBJ2-7
D gene: -
CDR3 DNA: TGTGCCAGCAGCCAAGACGGAGAGTCCTACGAGCAGTACTTC
CDR3 protein: CASSQDGESYEQYF

clone size: -
V gene: TRBV27
J gene: TRBJ2-6
D gene: -
CDR3 DNA: TGTGCCAGCAGTTTCTATGGGGCGCAGGGTCTGGATGGGGCCAACGTCCTGACTTTC
CDR3 protein: CASSFYGAQGLDGANVLTF

clone size: -
V gene: TRBV20-1
J gene: TRBJ2-7
D gene: -
CDR3 DNA: TGCAGTGCTAGCCAGGCCGACGAGCAGTACTTC
CDR3 protein: CSASQADEQYF

clone size: -
V gene: TRBV11-3
J gene: TRBJ2-1
D gene: -
CDR3 DNA: TGTGCCAGCAGCTTAGAAGGTGTCGGGAATGAGCAGTTCTTC
CDR3 protein: CASSLEGVGNEQFF

clone size: -
V gene: TRBV9
J gene: TRBJ2-1
D gene: TRBD2
CDR3 DNA: TGTGCCAGCAGCTCTCGGACTAGCGGGGACAATGAGCAGTTCTTC
CDR3 protein: CASSSRTSGDNEQFF

clone size: few
V gene: TRBV7-2
J gene: TRBJ2-1
D gene: -
CDR3 DNA: TGTGCCAGCAGCTTAGAAATAGCGCAGAATGAGCAGTTCTTC
CDR3 protein: CASSLEIAQNEQFF

clone size: once
V gene: TRBV19
J gene: TRBJ1-2
D gene: -
CDR3 DNA: TGTGCCAGTAGTCCGCAGGGTCTAGGCTATGGCTACACCTTC
CDR3 protein: CASSPQGLGYGYTF

clone size: -
V gene: TRBV2
J gene: TRBJ1-4
D gene: TRBD1
CDR3 DNA: TGTGCCAGCAGGTCCGGGACAGGGGAAGAAAAACTGTTTTTT
CDR3 protein: CASRSGTGEEKLFF

clone size: -
V gene: TRBV4-1
J gene: TRBJ2-4
D gene: TRBD1
CDR3 DNA: TGCGCCAGCAGCCCTTGGGACAGGAACATTCAGTACTTC
CDR3 protein: CASSPWDRNIQYF

clone size: -
V gene: TRBV19
J gene: TRBJ1-5
D gene: TRBD1
CDR3 DNA: TGTGCCAGTAGTACCGGACAGGCAAATCAGCCCCAGCATTTT
CDR3 protein: CASSTGQANQPQHF

clone size: -
V gene: TRBV27
J gene: TRBJ2-3
D gene: TRBD2
CDR3 DNA: TGTGCCAGCAGTTTCACCCGAGGCCTAGCGGGATCCGCAGATACGCAGTATTTT
CDR3 protein: CASSFTRGLAGSADTQYF

clone size: once
V gene: TRBV7-2
J gene: TRBJ2-3
D gene: TRBD2
CDR3 DNA: TGTGCCAGCAGCGCCACGGGACTAGCGGGAGCAGCAGATACGCAGTATTTT
CDR3 protein: CASSATGLAGAADTQYF

clone size: once
V gene: TRBV5-8
J gene: TRBJ2-1
D gene: -
CDR3 DNA: TGTGCCAGCCGTCCAGGGGGTCTGGGGGGAGAGCAGTTCTTC
CDR3 protein: CASRPGGLGGEQFF

clone size: -
V gene: TRBV19
J gene: TRBJ1-1
D gene: TRBD1
CDR3 DNA: TGTGCCAGTAGTATCGACAGGGACCGGGTTCAGGCTTTCTTT
CDR3 protein: CASSIDRDRVQAFF

clone size: -
V gene: TRBV6-6
J gene: TRBJ1-5
D gene: TRBD1
CDR3 DNA: TGTGCCAGCAGTTACTCAACAGGGGGCGATCAGCCCCAGCATTTT
CDR3 protein: CASSYSTGGDQPQHF

clone size: -
V gene: TRBV28
J gene: TRBJ1-6
D gene: -
CDR3 DNA: TGTGCCAGTGCCGTGGCCACTAATTCACCCCTCCACTTT
CDR3 protein: CASAVATNSPLHF

clone size: -
V gene: TRBV5-1
J gene: TRBJ2-3
D gene: -
CDR3 DNA: TGCGCCAGCAGCCAGCCCACAGATACGCAGTATTTT
CDR3 protein: CASSQPTDTQYF

clone size: -
V gene: TRBV20-1
J gene: TRBJ1-2
D gene: TRBD1
CDR3 DNA: TGCAGTGCTAGTAACACTCAGGGGGGAGACTATGGCTACACCTTC
CDR3 protein: CSASNTQGGDYGYTF

clone size: -
V gene: TRBV27
J gene: TRBJ2-6
D gene: TRBD1
CDR3 DNA: TGTGCCAGCAGTTTATCCACCAGGGGGTTGCTTTCTAGCTCTGGGGCCAACGTCCTGACTTTC
CDR3 protein: CASSLSTRGLLSSSGANVLTF

clone size: -
V gene: TRBV18
J gene: TRBJ2-5
D gene: -
CDR3 DNA: TGTGCCAGCTCACCAGGGATGTCAGAGACCCAGTACTTC
CDR3 protein: CASSPGMSETQYF

clone size: once
V gene: TRBV14
J gene: TRBJ2-7
D gene: -
CDR3 DNA: TGTGCCAGCAGCCAAGGCGCCAGGGCGGGCTCCTACGAGCAGTACTTC
CDR3 protein: CASSQGARAGSYEQYF

clone size: -
V gene: TRBV7-3
J gene: TRBJ2-3
D gene: TRBD2
CDR3 DNA: TGTGCCAGCAGCTTAACTAGCGGGAGAACAGATACGCAGTATTTT
CDR3 protein: CASSLTSGRTDTQYF

clone size: few
V gene: TRBV6-2/TRBV6-3
J gene: TRBJ1-1
D gene: -
CDR3 DNA: TGTGCCAGCAGTTTTGGTACCTTTAACACTGAAGCTTTCTTT
CDR3 protein: CASSFGTFNTEAFF

clone size: -
V gene: TRBV5-1
J gene: TRBJ2-1
D gene: TRBD2
CDR3 DNA: TGCGCCAGCAGCCCCGGTGGCGGGAGTTATAATGAGCAGTTCTTC
CDR3 protein: CASSPGGGSYNEQFF

clone size: once
V gene: TRBV7-2
J gene: TRBJ2-7
D gene: -
CDR3 DNA: TGTGCCAGCAGCTTTTCCACCCAGGGAGCCTACGAGCAGTACTTC
CDR3 protein: CASSFSTQGAYEQYF